Each of the 12 T cell receptor beta chains below was sequenced from the same sample in a study of blood T cell repertoires in COVID-19. Clones were sequenced by immunoSEQ multiplex PCR, and TCRdb holds only the in-frame ones, with some missing. The sample has just under 250,000 clones; 75% to 90% are singletons. Sequencing input: peripheral blood. All receptors derive from a woman in her twenties or thirties who had recovered from COVID-19.

The genes are TRBV5-4 and TRBJ2-5; D might be TRBD1 (6 bases). V was cut by 0 bases and J by 1 base, with 16 bases left in between. CDR1 and CDR2 from the germline V gene are SGHNT and YYREEE (reference sequence). The CDR3 extends over 17 amino acids. The chain's CDR3 is CASSLAPTGPPQETQYF. The CDR3 DNA reads as TGTGCCAGCAGCTTGGCCCCCACAGGGCCACCCCAAGAGACCCAGTACTTC.

The chain recombines TRBV5-4 with TRBJ1-1; unclear D gene. CDR3 length: 17 residues. Germline V gene data show CDR1 as SGHNT and CDR2 as YYREEE (reference sequence). Trimming removed 3 bases from V and 2 bases from J, with 20 bases in between. The CDR3 loop reads CASSSRGGLTANTEAFF. The CDR3 DNA follows: TGTGCCAGCAGCTCCCGCGGAGGACTAACTGCTAACACTGAAGCTTTCTTT.

The chain employs TRBV4-3 and TRBJ2-2; D unclear. The CDR3 has 17 residues. V was trimmed by 0 bases and J by 0 bases, leaving 11 bases between them. Germline CDR1 is LGHNA and CDR2 is YSLEER. The DNA for the CDR3 is TGCGCCAGCAGCCAAGAGACCAGGCTCGCGAACACCGGGGAGCTGTTTTTT. Translating it yields CASSQETRLANTGELFF.

The gene calls are TRBV12-5 and TRBJ1-4; perhaps TRBD1 as D (5 bases). The germline gives CDR1 LGHNT, CDR2 FRNRAP. This CDR3 spans 16 amino acids. Trimming took 3 bases from V and 6 from J, leaving 17 bases between them. CDR3 protein: CASGFTGGNRDEKLFF. CDR3 nucleotides: TGTGCTAGTGGTTTCACTGGGGGGAATAGGGATGAAAAACTGTTTTTT.

The CDR3 reads CASSRDFRTDTQYF. The CDR3 DNA is TGTGCCAGCAGCCGGGACTTTCGCACAGATACGCAGTATTTT. The V and J genes are TRBV5-5 and TRBJ2-3, with D maybe TRBD2 (6 bases). Trimming removed 4 bases from V and 1 base from J, with 10 bases in between. CDR1 and CDR2 (germline): SGHKS, YYEKEE (reference sequence). The CDR3 is 14 amino acids.

A few counts support this clone. This chain uses TRBV3-1 (or the pseudogene TRBV3-2) with TRBJ1-1, with D tentatively TRBD1 (6 bases). This CDR3 has 15 residues. V was pared by 5 bases and J by 4 bases, with 17 bases between. CDR1 is LGHDT, CDR2 YNNKEL, per germline (reference sequence). Here the CDR3 DNA reads TGTGCCAGCAGCTCCCTTTACAGGGAGGGCACTGAAGCTTTCTTT. Encoded protein: CASSSLYREGTEAFF.

J is TRBJ2-1 and V is TRBV2, with TRBD2 matching 7 bases. The germline V gene encodes CDR1 SNHLY and CDR2 FYNNEI. The CDR3 contains 14 residues. V lost 4 bases to trimming and J lost 9 bases; unmatched junction nucleotides: 9. CDR3 DNA: TGTGCCAGCAGTGCGACCAGGACTAGGAGTGAGCAGTTCTTC. Translated: CASSATRTRSEQFF.

In DNA, the CDR3 is TGCGCCAGCAGCCTTAGACAGCTCTGGGACGAGCAGTACTTC. Protein sequence: CASSLRQLWDEQYF. V and J are TRBV5-1 and TRBJ2-7, with D maybe TRBD1 (5 bases). Germline V CDR1 and CDR2: SGHRS, YFSETQ. The CDR3 contains 14 residues. Trimming removed 4 bases at V and 5 bases at J, with 16 bases between.

V and J are TRBV16 and TRBJ1-6, with D unresolved. Germline V lookup: CDR1 KGHSY, CDR2 FQNENV. CDR3 size: 15 residues. V was trimmed by 1 base and J by 7 bases, leaving 11 bases between them. This CDR3 is CASSQYQITNSPLHF. The CDR3 DNA is TGTGCCAGCAGCCAATATCAGATCACGAATTCACCCCTCCACTTT.

The chain uses TRBV6-5 and TRBJ1-6; a weak D match, TRBD1 (5 bases). The CDR3 runs 13 residues. V was trimmed by 5 bases and J by 8 bases, leaving 10 bases between them. Germline-derived CDR1 and CDR2 are MNHEY and SVGAGI. The CDR3 reads CASSPGWDSPLHF. CDR3 nucleotides: TGTGCCAGCAGTCCAGGGTGGGATTCACCCCTCCACTTT.

The chain has TRBV7-6 and TRBJ1-1, with TRBD1 as a possible D gene (5 bases). Deletions cut 3 bases from V and 6 bases from J, with 11 bases between. There are 13 residues in the CDR3. From germline, CDR1 is SGHVS and CDR2 FNYEAQ. This chain's CDR3 is CASSFPGISEAFF. The DNA of the CDR3 is TGTGCCAGCAGCTTTCCAGGGATTTCTGAAGCTTTCTTT. Full variable domain (rest looked up from reference TRBV7-6 and TRBJ1-1): GAGVSQSPRYKVTKRGQDVALRCDPISGHVSLYWYRQALGQGPEFLTYFNYEAQQDKSGLPNDRFSAERPEGSISTLTIQRTEQRDSAMYRCASSFPGISEAFFGQGTRLTVV.

The genes are TRBV4-1 and TRBJ2-1; no definite D call. V lost 0 bases and J 4 bases, leaving 16 bases between the germline ends. The CDR3 has 17 amino acids. Germline V CDR1 and CDR2: MGHRA, YSYEKL. In DNA form, the CDR3 reads TGCGCCAGCAGCCAAGATTCTCCCCTCAAGACTTACAATGAGCAGTTCTTC. It is translated as CASSQDSPLKTYNEQFF.